What follows describes a single TCR beta chain. V lost 6 bases and J 4 bases, leaving 15 bases between the germline ends. CDR1 is SGHVS, CDR2 FQNEAQ, per germline. The CDR3 has 14 amino acids. The sample is drawn from a study of glioma-infiltrating T cells after dendritic cell vaccination. Sequencing was performed with immunoSEQ multiplex PCR; in TCRdb, only in-frame clones are kept and a portion is missing. The data show about 82,000 clones, roughly 90% seen once. The sequence derives from a human donor with glioblastoma. The sample in question was blood, obtained before dendritic cell vaccination. The chain links TRBV7-8 to TRBJ1-2, with D tentatively TRBD1 (5 bases). The CDR3 DNA sequence: TGTGCCAGCAGTCCGGACACCCCCAGCTATGGCTACACCTTC. Amino acid sequence: CASSPDTPSYGYTF.